These T cell receptor beta chains were read from a single sample in a study of T cell repertoires and HLA-DP antigens. Antigens for these TCRs are unknown. Produced via immunoSEQ multiplex PCR; TCRdb's table is partial and in-frame only. The sample holds 90,000 to 130,000 clones, 90% to 95% seen once. The sequenced sample consisted of CD4+ T cells from PBMCs. The receptors come from a woman younger than 30 in good health and CMV-seronegative. The CDR3 runs from the conserved cysteine through the conserved F or W. A D gene is named only where the DNA matches it firmly. Not all rows give a size; the values are once, few, many and, for expanded clones, a class.

v_gene	len	d_gene	j_gene	abundance	CDR3aa	CDR3nt
TRBV6-1	17	NA	TRBJ1-5	NA	CASSEGFGRAVRQPQHF	TGTGCCAGCAGTGAAGGGTTTGGAAGGGCCGTCCGTCAGCCCCAGCATTTT
TRBV7-9	14	NA	TRBJ1-1	once	CASTRKPGNTEAFF	TGTGCCAGCACACGGAAACCCGGAAACACTGAAGCTTTCTTT
TRBV9	13	NA	TRBJ1-2	NA	CASSITGAGGYTF	TGTGCCAGCAGCATTACCGGAGCTGGAGGCTACACCTTC
TRBV4-1	16	NA	TRBJ2-2	NA	CASSQDWGANTGELFF	TGCGCCAGCAGCCAAGATTGGGGGGCGAACACCGGGGAGCTGTTTTTT
TRBV6-5	13	NA	TRBJ2-3	NA	CASTSARTDTQYF	TGTGCCAGCACTAGCGCCCGAACAGATACGCAGTATTTT
TRBV6-1	15	NA	TRBJ1-1	NA	CASSPGDRLNTEAFF	TGTGCCAGCTCACCAGGGGACCGCTTGAACACTGAAGCTTTCTTT
TRBV14	15	TRBD2	TRBJ2-1	NA	CASSPSGGSYNEQFF	TGTGCCAGCAGCCCTTCGGGGGGCTCCTACAATGAGCAGTTCTTC
TRBV7-9	18	NA	TRBJ2-2	NA	CASSATFYRTSNTGELFF	TGTGCCAGCAGCGCGACATTCTACCGCACCTCGAACACCGGGGAGCTGTTTTTT
TRBV6-6	15	NA	TRBJ1-3	once	CASSSGTFSGNTIYF	TGTGCCAGCAGTTCGGGGACCTTCTCTGGAAACACCATATATTTT
TRBV6-5	14	TRBD2	TRBJ2-3	NA	CAGRTSEGGDTQYF	TGTGCCGGCCGCACTAGCGAGGGAGGAGATACGCAGTATTTT
TRBV6-1	14	NA	TRBJ1-1	NA	CASFLTLGFSEAFF	TGTGCCAGCTTTTTAACATTGGGATTCTCTGAAGCTTTCTTT
TRBV10-3	15	TRBD1	TRBJ2-3	once	CAIMRDRGGADTQYF	TGTGCCATCATGAGGGACAGGGGCGGCGCAGATACGCAGTATTTT
TRBV27	17	TRBD2	TRBJ2-3	NA	CASSFRPSGGPSDTQYF	TGTGCCAGCAGTTTTCGGCCCAGCGGGGGGCCTTCAGATACGCAGTATTTT
TRBV15	16	NA	TRBJ1-6	once	CATSRDMIGGRTPLHF	TGTGCCACCAGCAGAGATATGATAGGCGGGAGGACACCCCTCCACTTT
TRBV7-9	12	NA	TRBJ1-4	NA	CASSLGDEKLFF	TGTGCCAGCAGCTTAGGGGATGAAAAACTGTTTTTT
TRBV5-1	18	TRBD1	TRBJ1-3	NA	CASRQAITGAASGNTIYF	TGCGCCAGCAGACAAGCGATCACAGGGGCGGCCTCTGGAAACACCATATATTTT
TRBV5-6	17	NA	TRBJ1-5	NA	CASSLGFALNSNQPQHF	TGTGCCAGCAGCTTAGGGTTTGCATTAAATAGCAATCAGCCCCAGCATTTT
TRBV11-2	17	NA	TRBJ2-1	NA	CASSLGRSGVRTHEQFF	TGTGCCAGCAGCTTGGGAAGAAGTGGGGTTAGGACACATGAGCAGTTCTTC
TRBV6-5	13	NA	TRBJ2-5	NA	CASSYIRQETQYF	TGTGCCAGCAGTTATATACGCCAAGAGACCCAGTACTTC
TRBV5-4	17	TRBD1	TRBJ2-2	NA	CASSPMDRGRNTGELFF	TGTGCCAGCAGCCCGATGGACAGGGGGCGGAACACCGGGGAGCTGTTTTTT
TRBV16	13	NA	TRBJ1-2	few	CASSQHQGIRYTF	TGTGCCAGCAGCCAACACCAGGGAATTCGCTACACCTTC
TRBV28	12	NA	TRBJ2-5	NA	CASSPRRQRSYF	TGTGCCAGCAGTCCAAGAAGACAGCGATCGTACTTC
TRBV25-1	14	TRBD1	TRBJ1-2	NA	CASRTTGGGGGYTF	TGTGCCAGCAGGACTACAGGGGGTGGCGGCGGCTACACCTTC
TRBV4-3	17	TRBD1	TRBJ2-2	NA	CASSQDSDRVVPGELFF	TGCGCCAGCAGCCAAGACTCGGACAGGGTTGTCCCCGGGGAGCTGTTTTTT
TRBV9	13	NA	TRBJ1-5	NA	CASSVEIGRPQHF	TGTGCCAGCAGCGTAGAGATTGGGAGGCCCCAGCATTTT
TRBV6-5	13	TRBD1	TRBJ2-1	NA	CASSNPGGNEQFF	TGTGCCAGCAGCAACCCAGGGGGCAATGAGCAGTTCTTC
TRBV11-3	15	NA	TRBJ2-2	NA	CASSLGSLNAGELFF	TGTGCCAGCAGCTTAGGGTCCTTAAACGCCGGGGAGCTGTTTTTT